This T cell receptor beta chain was documented in a study of cytomegalovirus exposure and HLA in healthy donors. Study observations and caveats: In a later analysis, TCR beta V- and J-gene trimming showed a link to a missense DCLRE1C variant.

CDR3 length: 15 amino acids. Germline CDR1 is SGDLS and CDR2 is YYNGEE. V was cut by 1 base and J by 1 base, with 11 bases left in between. Vbeta (60) and Jbeta (13) primers were used in the PCR. Libraries were prepared by immunoSEQ multiplex PCR; TCRdb keeps only in-frame clonotypes and omits some of them. Of 170,000 or so clones in the sample, roughly 86% were seen once. In regard to this clone: Its antigen is undetermined.

The chain combines TRBV9 with TRBJ1-1; D ambiguous. The sample was PBMCs. The TCR sequence derives from a girl aged 10 to 17 in good health and CMV-seropositive. The CDR3, as DNA: TGTGCCAGCAGCGTAATTTCTTCAGGGAACACTGAAGCTTTCTTT. Amino acid sequence: CASSVISSGNTEAFF.